This entry lists 7 T cell receptor beta chains sequenced from one sample in a study of early T cells in non-severe SARS-CoV-2 infection. TCRdb processed the 5' RACE reads anew with MiXCR; each CDR3 protein has one entry. The sample lists 50,000 to 65,000 distinct CDR3 sequences, about 8% occurring once. The source was whole blood, collected at baseline. These receptors were taken from an adult who was a healthcare worker with PCR-confirmed SARS-CoV-2 infection or an uninfected control (not recorded which).

This clonotype has at least ten counts. This sequence joins TRBV29-1 and TRBJ1-2; D gene unclear. The V end was cut by 5 bases, the J end by 4 bases, with 20 bases between. CDR3 length: 15 amino acids. CDR1 is SQVTM and CDR2 is ANQGSEA in the germline V gene. CDR3: CSVTAQTTQAYGYTF. The CDR3 region has the DNA TGCAGCGTTACGGCTCAGACGACGCAAGCCTATGGCTACACCTTC.

The rearrangement links TRBV29-1 to TRBJ2-3, with TRBD2 matching over 12 bases. With V trimmed by 7 bases and J by 0 bases, 5 bases remained unmatched. This CDR3 is built from 15 residues. CDR1 is SQVTM, CDR2 ANQGSEA, per germline. In DNA, the CDR3 is TGCAGCGCTCTCGGGACTAGCGGGAGCACAGATACGCAGTATTTT. Its protein is CSALGTSGSTDTQYF.

The rearrangement joins TRBV6-5 to TRBJ1-3, with D perhaps TRBD1 (6 bases). Looked up from germline, CDR1 is MNHEY and CDR2 is SVGAGI. Trimming took 0 bases from V and 2 from J, leaving 11 bases between them. This CDR3 comprises 16 residues. The CDR3 nucleotides are TGTGCCAGCAGTTACTCACAGGGTCCCGCTGGAAACACCATATATTTT. As protein: CASSYSQGPAGNTIYF.

The chain joins TRBV20-1 to TRBJ2-1; 13 bases are a match to TRBD2. Germline V lookup: CDR1 DFQATT, CDR2 SNEGSKA (reference sequence). The ends lost 1 base at V and 0 bases at J; junction bases unmatched: 6. The CDR3 has 18 amino acids. This CDR3 reads CSARGTSGSPVSYNEQFF. The CDR3 DNA follows: TGCAGTGCTAGAGGGACTAGCGGGAGTCCTGTCTCCTACAATGAGCAGTTCTTC.

This clonotype was seen a handful of times. This chain links TRBV6-5 with TRBJ2-3, with a weak D call TRBD2 (6 bases). The V end was cut by 2 bases, the J end by 5 bases, with 14 bases between. The germline gives CDR1 MNHEY, CDR2 SVGAGI. CDR3 length: 15 residues. Here the CDR3 reads CASSYGAGPGDTQYF. The CDR3 DNA reads as TGTGCCAGCAGTTACGGTGCGGGACCCGGAGATACGCAGTATTTT.

The V call is TRBV7-9, the J call TRBJ2-1; 7 bases align to TRBD2. CDR1 and CDR2 (germline): SEHNR, FQNEAQ (reference sequence). V trimming: 5 bases; J trimming: 6 bases; junction bases outside the gene matches: 16. This CDR3 is 17 amino acids long. The CDR3 reads CASSPVGRTRIGNEQFF. Here the CDR3 DNA reads TGTGCCAGCAGCCCGGTGGGGAGGACTAGGATAGGCAATGAGCAGTTCTTC.

The chain employs TRBV29-1 and TRBJ2-7, with TRBD2 as a possible D gene (5 bases). V dropped 4 bases and J dropped 0 bases, with 13 bases sitting between them. Germline V gives CDR1 SQVTM, CDR2 ANQGSEA. The CDR3 spans 14 residues. The DNA for the CDR3 is TGCAGCGTTGGTTATAGCGCCAGCTCCTACGAGCAGTACTTC. Translation gives CSVGYSASSYEQYF.